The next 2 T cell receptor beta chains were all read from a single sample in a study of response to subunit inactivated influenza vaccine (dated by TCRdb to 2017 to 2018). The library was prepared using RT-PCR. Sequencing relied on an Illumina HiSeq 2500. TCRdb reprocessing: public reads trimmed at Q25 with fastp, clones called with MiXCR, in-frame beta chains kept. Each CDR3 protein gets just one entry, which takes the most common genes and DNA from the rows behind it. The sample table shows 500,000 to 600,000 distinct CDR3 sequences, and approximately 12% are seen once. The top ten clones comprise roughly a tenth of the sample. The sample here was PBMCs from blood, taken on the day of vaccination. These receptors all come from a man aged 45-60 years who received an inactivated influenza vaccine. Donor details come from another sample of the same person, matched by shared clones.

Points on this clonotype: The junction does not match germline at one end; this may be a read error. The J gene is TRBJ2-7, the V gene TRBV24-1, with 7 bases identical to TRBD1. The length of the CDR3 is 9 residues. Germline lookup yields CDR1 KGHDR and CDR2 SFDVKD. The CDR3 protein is CTTGDEQYF. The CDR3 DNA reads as TGTACCACAGGGGACGAGCAGTACTTC.

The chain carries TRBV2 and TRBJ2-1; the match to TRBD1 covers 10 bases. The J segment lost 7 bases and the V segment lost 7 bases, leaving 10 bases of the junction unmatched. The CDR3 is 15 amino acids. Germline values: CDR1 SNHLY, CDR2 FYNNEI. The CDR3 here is CASIPLTGGSNEQFF. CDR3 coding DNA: TGTGCCAGCATCCCACTGACAGGGGGCTCAAATGAGCAGTTCTTC. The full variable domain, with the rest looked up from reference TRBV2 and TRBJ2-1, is EPEVTQTPSHQVTQMGQEVILRCVPISNHLYFYWYRQILGQKVEFLVSFYNNEISEKSEIFDDQFSVERPDGSNFTLKIRSTKLEDSAMYFCASIPLTGGSNEQFFGPGTRLTVL.